This T cell receptor (beta chain) was sequenced in a study of blood T cell repertoires in COVID-19. Study at large: The study drew acute and convalescent COVID-19 samples from the United States, Italy and Spain. PBMCs, B-cell-depleted T cells, or T cells were the source of the cDNA or gDNA that made up the material.

The length of the CDR3 is 16 residues. J gave up 4 bases and V 3 bases, and 8 bases lay outside the gene matches. Germline CDR1 MGHRA, CDR2 YSYEKL. How the authors handled the data: The assay estimated nucleated cells by amplifying reference gene primers. Only in-frame clones appear in the TCRdb table, and some are missing; sequencing was by immunoSEQ multiplex PCR. V and J calls and clone size come straight from that table; D and trimming were deduced from the DNA. The sample lists about 360,000 clones; more than 75% were seen once. J is TRBJ2-7 and V is TRBV4-1, with 11 bases fitting TRBD2. The clonotype was recovered from a human donor with acute or convalescent COVID-19. The donor label of this sample is uncertain. The sequenced sample was peripheral blood. CDR3 coding DNA: TGCGCCAGCAGCCAGGGCCCTAGCGGGGGGCTATACGAGCAGTACTTC. This gives the protein CASSQGPSGGLYEQYF.